This paragraph covers one T cell receptor beta chain sequence. The V gene end was trimmed by 4 bases and the J gene end by 5 bases; junction bases not matched to a gene: 12. Germline V gene data show CDR1 as SGHRS and CDR2 as YFSETQ. The CDR3 runs to 18 residues. These data originate in a study of CD8 T cells in Susac syndrome. Random hexamers were used to reverse transcribe an amount of about 0.5 to 1 ug RNA. TCRdb passed the immunoSEQ multiplex PCR reads through MiXCR, listing each CDR3 protein once. The repertoire holds 120,000 or so distinct CDR3 sequences, 95% to 96% seen once, with less than 0.15% in the top ten.

The J gene is TRBJ2-3, the V gene TRBV5-1; 14 bases agree with TRBD2. The receptor was isolated from a human donor with Susac syndrome. Material: CD4+ T cells from PBMCs. This chain's CDR3 is CASSRHGTSGSGEDTQYF. The CDR3, as DNA: TGCGCCAGCAGCCGCCACGGGACTAGCGGGAGTGGAGAAGATACGCAGTATTTT. Combining the CDR3 with reference TRBV5-1 and TRBJ2-3 gives the whole variable domain KAGVTQTPRYLIKTRGQQVTLSCSPISGHRSVSWYQQTPGQGLQFLFEYFSETQRNKGNFPGRFSGRQFSNSRSEMNVSTLELGDSALYLCASSRHGTSGSGEDTQYFGPGTRLTVL.